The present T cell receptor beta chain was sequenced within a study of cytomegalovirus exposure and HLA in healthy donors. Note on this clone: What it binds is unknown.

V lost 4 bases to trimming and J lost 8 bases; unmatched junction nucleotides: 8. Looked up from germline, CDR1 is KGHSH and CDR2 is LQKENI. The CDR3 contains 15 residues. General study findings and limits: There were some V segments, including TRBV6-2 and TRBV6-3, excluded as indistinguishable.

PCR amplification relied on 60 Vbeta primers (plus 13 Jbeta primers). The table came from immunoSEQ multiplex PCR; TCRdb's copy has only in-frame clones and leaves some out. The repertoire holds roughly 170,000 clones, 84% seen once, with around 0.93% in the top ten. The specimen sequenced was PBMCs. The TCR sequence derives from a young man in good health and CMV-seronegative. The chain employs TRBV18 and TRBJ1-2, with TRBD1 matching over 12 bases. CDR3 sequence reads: CASSLAGDRGQGYTF. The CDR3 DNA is TGTGCCAGCTCACTAGCTGGGGACAGGGGGCAAGGCTACACCTTC.